Each of the 17 T cell receptor beta chains below was sequenced from the same sample in a study of human T cells and chemical hapten exposure (dated by TCRdb to the early 2020s). Sample time point, as interpreted from the label and publication: healthy volunteer bleed at 2 weeks. Unfractionated whole blood was collected in Tempus Blood RNA tubes, and total RNA was extracted from that blood. The library was obtained by RACE. The reads were generated on a NextSeq 500. TCRdb reran the public reads through fastp at Q25 and MiXCR, keeping productive beta chains. Every distinct CDR3 protein forms one entry, paired with its most common genes and DNA. The sample table lists about 45,000 distinct CDR3 sequences, almost 4.5% of them with a count of one. Together, the top ten hold around 5.5% of the sample. Material: whole blood. These receptors came from a human donor in good health. Some clones in this sample may be carry-over from other donors' samples.

This rearrangement joins TRBV28 to TRBJ2-2, with 8 bases that match TRBD2. CDR3 size: 14 residues. Looked up from germline, CDR1 is MDHEN and CDR2 is SYDVKM. V was pared by 3 bases and J by 3 bases, with 0 bases of the junction left unmatched. The CDR3 loop reads CASSFGGDTGELFF. The CDR3 nucleotides are TGTGCCAGCAGTTTCGGGGGGGACACCGGGGAGCTGTTTTTT.

This clonotype was recorded many times. CDR3 coding DNA: TGCGCCAGCAGCCAACCCCCGTTGGCAGCCGGGACTAGCGGGATACCCACTAGCACAGATACGCAGTATTTT. Its protein is CASSQPPLAAGTSGIPTSTDTQYF. This chain joins TRBV4-1 and TRBJ2-3; 13 bases are shared with TRBD2. V shed 2 bases and J 0 bases; nucleotides not matched to a gene: 23. The CDR3 totals 24 residues. Looked up from germline, CDR1 is MGHRA and CDR2 is YSYEKL.

This clonotype has a count of ten or more. J is TRBJ2-7 and V is TRBV28, with D tentatively TRBD1 (5 bases). CDR1 and CDR2 (germline): MDHEN, SYDVKM. This CDR3 has 15 residues. V was shortened by 6 bases and J by 5 bases, with 20 bases between the two germline ends. CDR3 in amino acids: CASSPSSQQEHEQYF. The CDR3 coding sequence is TGTGCCAGCAGCCCCAGTTCGCAACAGGAGCACGAGCAGTACTTC.

Ten or more counts support this clonotype. The rearrangement joins TRBV6-5 to TRBJ1-5; possibly TRBD1 for D (5 bases). Germline lookup yields CDR1 MNHEY and CDR2 SVGAGI. The CDR3 extends over 13 amino acids. The germline V and J ends were trimmed by 6 bases and 3 bases, with 9 bases remaining between them. This CDR3 is CASRRQPNQPQHF. In DNA, the CDR3 is TGTGCCAGCAGGAGACAGCCCAATCAGCCCCAGCATTTT.

The chain couples TRBV2 to TRBJ2-3; maybe TRBD1 (6 bases). CDR1 is SNHLY, CDR2 FYNNEI, per germline. V lost 6 bases to trimming and J lost 2 bases, with 15 bases between them. The CDR3 spans 15 residues. The CDR3 loop reads CASSENRDPTDTQYF. The CDR3 region has the DNA TGTGCCAGCAGCGAAAACAGGGACCCCACAGATACGCAGTATTTT.

This clonotype appeared a few times. The chain couples TRBV20-1 to TRBJ2-3; tentative D call: TRBD2 (6 bases). Trimming took off 5 bases at V and 0 bases at J, with 12 bases between the two ends. The germline gives CDR1 DFQATT, CDR2 SNEGSKA (reference sequence). CDR3 size: 14 residues. CDR3 protein: CSARDFSSTDTQYF. The CDR3 bases are TGCAGTGCTCGGGACTTTTCTAGCACAGATACGCAGTATTTT.

This clonotype was found a few times. The CDR3 sequence: CASSYGQGENTEAFF. Written as DNA, the CDR3 is TGTGCCAGCAGTTATGGACAGGGCGAGAACACTGAAGCTTTCTTT. This chain links TRBV6-5 with TRBJ1-1, with 8 bases matching TRBD1. In germline, CDR1 is MNHEY, CDR2 SVGAGI. V lost 3 bases, J lost 1 base, and 4 bases stayed unmatched. CDR3 size: 15 residues.

In this sample, this clonotype turned up many times. The chain links TRBV6-1 to TRBJ2-3; 11 bases line up with TRBD2. The CDR3 runs 16 residues. The V gene's germline CDR1 is MNHNS and CDR2 SASEGT. V shed 5 bases and J 4 bases; nucleotides not matched to a gene: 8. DNA for the CDR3: TGTGCCAGCAGTCCTACTAGCGGGAGAAGTGCAGATACGCAGTATTTT. Translating it yields CASSPTSGRSADTQYF.

This clonotype was seen more than once but under ten times. V is TRBV3-1 and J is TRBJ1-4, with 8 bases identical to TRBD1. The trim removed 5 bases at V and 0 bases at J, leaving 11 bases unmatched. There are 18 residues in the CDR3. Per the germline V gene, CDR1 is LGHDT and CDR2 is YNNKEL (reference sequence). CDR3 protein: CASSTDRVARTTNEKLFF. CDR3 bases: TGTGCCAGCAGCACGGACAGGGTGGCGAGAACAACTAATGAAAAACTGTTTTTT.

This clonotype was counted between two and nine times. The rearrangement links TRBV29-1 to TRBJ2-3, with 8 positions matching TRBD2. The germline V gene has CDR1 SQVTM and CDR2 ANQGSEA. V shed 3 bases, J shed 0 bases, and the junction held 8 bases outside the gene matches. The CDR3 loop spans 16 amino acids. The DNA of the CDR3 is TGCAGCGTTGAGCCGACTAGCGCAGCTAGCACAGATACGCAGTATTTT. Residues: CSVEPTSAASTDTQYF.

In its sample, this clonotype was seen many times. The V and J genes are TRBV20-1 and TRBJ2-1, with 11 bases matching TRBD2. Germline V gene data show CDR1 as DFQATT and CDR2 as SNEGSKA (reference sequence). The CDR3 consists of 14 residues. The V gene end was trimmed by 7 bases and the J gene end by 4 bases; junction bases not matched to a gene: 6. The CDR3 bases are TGCAGTGTGACGGGACTAGCGGATTACAATGAGCAGTTCTTC. Translation: CSVTGLADYNEQFF.

There are many counts of this clonotype. The chain links TRBV2 to TRBJ2-7; either TRBD1 or TRBD2 may supply D (6 bases each). The V end lost 7 bases, the J end lost 5 bases, and 15 bases lay between the germline ends. The CDR3 sequence is 13 residues long. Germline V gene lookup returns CDR1 SNHLY and CDR2 FYNNEI. The CDR3: CASTGAGFNEQYF. Here the CDR3 DNA reads TGTGCCAGCACGGGGGCAGGGTTTAACGAGCAGTACTTC.

CDR3 in DNA: TGTGCCAGCAGTTTAGTAATCGGACTAGCGGGAGGGCCCGGGGAGCTGTTTTTT. Its protein is CASSLVIGLAGGPGELFF. The chain links TRBV27 to TRBJ2-2; 15 bases are a match to TRBD2. Germline CDR1 reads MNHEY; CDR2 reads SMNVEV (reference sequence). The CDR3 totals 18 residues. V dropped 2 bases and J dropped 6; count of bases not matched to a gene: 7.

This clonotype was seen more than once but under ten times. The chain uses TRBV7-9 and TRBJ2-2, with D tentatively TRBD1 (6 bases). The V gene lost 4 bases and the J gene lost 5 bases, with 11 bases spanning the gap. The germline V gene has CDR1 SEHNR and CDR2 FQNEAQ (reference sequence). CDR3 length equals 14 residues. The CDR3 region is CASSYSTGTGELFF. CDR3 coding DNA: TGTGCCAGCAGCTACTCCACAGGGACCGGGGAGCTGTTTTTT. The entire variable domain, with the rest obtained from reference TRBV7-9 and TRBJ2-2, is as follows: DTGVSQNPRHKITKRGQNVTFRCDPISEHNRLYWYRQTLGQGPEFLTYFQNEAQLEKSRLLSDRFSAERPKGSFSTLEIQRTEQGDSAMYLCASSYSTGTGELFFGEGSRLTVL.

This clonotype has ten or more counts. The V call is TRBV12-3 or TRBV12-4, the J call TRBJ2-3; D unclear. V lost 3 bases and J lost 2, with 6 bases in between. The CDR3 is 13 residues long. CDR3 region: CASSFDHTDTQYF. The DNA of the CDR3 is TGTGCCAGCAGTTTCGACCACACAGATACGCAGTATTTT.

V gene TRBV7-3 combines with J gene TRBJ2-3; no reliable D call. With 2 bases removed from V and 0 bases from J, the gap between germline ends came to 6 bases. The CDR3 covers 14 residues. Per germline, CDR1 SGHTA and CDR2 FQGTGA. The CDR3 DNA reads TGTGCCAGCAGCTTAGCTAGTAGCACAGATACGCAGTATTTT. Its protein product is CASSLASSTDTQYF.

This clonotype was observed at least ten times. V is TRBV7-2 and J is TRBJ2-7, with 7 positions matching TRBD2. The germline V gene encodes CDR1 SGHTA and CDR2 FQGNSA. The CDR3 runs 15 residues. V gave up 4 bases and J gave up 4 bases; unmatched junction bases: 10. The CDR3 loop is CASSWAGSGTYEQYF. In DNA, the CDR3 is TGTGCCAGCAGCTGGGCGGGGAGCGGGACTTACGAGCAGTACTTC.